These 16 T cell receptor beta chains came from one sample sequenced in a study of shared clonotypes between healthy human individuals. Some clones are missing from TCRdb's copy, which holds only in-frame ones; the method was immunoSEQ multiplex PCR. Here the sample spans 2 million or so clones, 95% being singletons. The material sequenced was naive CD4+ T cells sorted from blood. Subset: CD45RA+ positively selected. The receptors stem from a man younger than 35 in good health.

This sequence joins TRBV30 and TRBJ1-4, with a tentative D call TRBD1 (6 bases). Trimming cost V 4 bases and J 7 bases, with 13 bases left between them. This CDR3 spans 13 amino acids. Germline loops: CDR1 GTSNPN, CDR2 SVGIG (reference sequence). The DNA for the CDR3 is TGTGCCTGGACCCCACAGGGTGGTGAAAAACTGTTTTTT. Translation gives CAWTPQGGEKLFF.

V gene TRBV30 combines with J gene TRBJ1-2; D is perhaps TRBD1 (5 bases). The CDR3 totals 14 residues. V shed 5 bases and J shed 7 bases, with 20 bases lying between them. Germline-derived CDR1 and CDR2 are GTSNPN and SVGIG (reference sequence). CDR3 DNA: TGTGCCTGGGGGGCTTTCCCAAATGTGGGTGGCTACACCTTC. As protein: CAWGAFPNVGGYTF.

Worth noting for this clone: Other nucleotide sequences from this sample produce the same CDR3. J is TRBJ1-6 and V is TRBV9; D unclear. V was cut by 0 bases and J by 7 bases, with 5 bases left in between. The CDR3 has 13 residues. Germline V gene data show CDR1 as SGDLS and CDR2 as YYNGEE. Written as DNA, the CDR3 is TGTGCCAGCAGCGTAGTGGAGAATTCACCCCTCCACTTT. As protein: CASSVVENSPLHF.

The gene calls are TRBV9 and TRBJ2-7; a weak D match, TRBD1 (5 bases). The CDR3 consists of 13 residues. V was pared by 2 bases and J by 2 bases, with 8 bases between. Germline V gene data show CDR1 as SGDLS and CDR2 as YYNGEE. For the CDR3, the DNA is TGTGCCAGCAGCGTCAGGGCCGCCTACGAGCAGTACTTC. This translates into CASSVRAAYEQYF.

The sample holds a few counts of this clone. The chain combines TRBV30 with TRBJ1-4; D gene uncertain. CDR3 size: 15 residues. Germline V gives CDR1 GTSNPN, CDR2 SVGIG (reference sequence). Trimming left V 0 bases short and J 6 bases short, with 14 bases between. The CDR3 sequence is CAWSVSPFTYEKLFF. The CDR3 DNA follows: TGTGCCTGGAGTGTAAGTCCCTTCACCTATGAAAAACTGTTTTTT.

The chain links TRBV9 to TRBJ1-3, with no clear D. The CDR3 consists of 12 residues. The germline V gene has CDR1 SGDLS and CDR2 YYNGEE. Trimming took 1 base from V and 5 from J, leaving 4 bases between them. The DNA of the CDR3 is TGTGCCAGCAGCGTACCGAGAAACACCATATATTTT. Translating gives CASSVPRNTIYF.

The rearrangement uses TRBV19 and TRBJ2-1, with a tentative D call TRBD2 (6 bases). Germline V gene sequence: CDR1 LNHDA, CDR2 SQIVND (reference sequence). This CDR3 comprises 11 residues. V was pared by 11 bases and J by 8 bases, with 13 bases between. The CDR3 DNA reads TGTGCCGCAAGGAGGGGCCATGAGCAGTTCTTC. Its protein product is CAARRGHEQFF.

V usage is TRBV5-6 and J usage is TRBJ1-1; perhaps TRBD1 as D (5 bases). Looked up from germline, CDR1 is SGHDT and CDR2 is YYEEEE. The CDR3 consists of 14 residues. Deletions cut 1 base from V and 7 bases from J, with 14 bases between. CDR3 amino acids: CASSLRRFGGEAFF. CDR3 in DNA: TGTGCCAGCAGCTTGCGGCGTTTTGGGGGTGAAGCTTTCTTT.

This clone has only a few counts. The chain carries TRBV11-2 and TRBJ1-6; 7 bases map to TRBD1. The CDR3 length is 16 residues. The V gene's germline CDR1 is SGHAT and CDR2 FQNNGV. The V and J ends lost 5 bases and 5 bases, in that order; junction bases with no gene match: 9. Here the CDR3 DNA reads TGTGCCAGCAGCCGATACTCGGGACAGAATAATTCACCCCTCCACTTT. It codes for CASSRYSGQNNSPLHF.

The rearrangement joins TRBV9 to TRBJ2-1; weak D call: TRBD2 (5 bases). This CDR3 region has 15 residues. Deletions cut 7 bases from V and 4 bases from J, with 18 bases between. Per the germline V gene, CDR1 is SGDLS and CDR2 is YYNGEE. The chain's CDR3 is CASSAAEKVYNEQFF. The CDR3 DNA is TGTGCCAGCTCGGCAGCGGAGAAGGTTTACAATGAGCAGTTCTTC.

The rearrangement uses TRBV6-9 and TRBJ2-1; perhaps TRBD2 as D (5 bases). Trimming pared 3 bases from V and 7 bases from J, leaving 7 bases between. Germline V gene data show CDR1 as MNHGY and CDR2 as SVAAGI. The CDR3 sequence is 12 residues long. Here the CDR3 DNA reads TGTGCCAGCAGTTACGGGGAGAATGAGCAGTTCTTC. Its translation: CASSYGENEQFF.

CDR3 loop: CASSYSNPRSNQPQHF. The CDR3 bases are TGTGCCAGCAGTTACTCTAACCCTCGTAGCAATCAGCCCCAGCATTTT. This rearrangement joins TRBV6-5 to TRBJ1-5; D gene ambiguous. Per germline, CDR1 MNHEY and CDR2 SVGAGI. V lost 0 bases and J 0 bases, leaving 9 bases between the germline ends. The CDR3 has 16 residues.

This clone came up once. The chain couples TRBV7-9 to TRBJ1-3; D gene ambiguous. The CDR3 runs to 15 residues. V lost 5 bases to trimming and J lost 0 bases, with 11 bases between them. Germline V gene sequence: CDR1 SEHNR, CDR2 FQNEAQ (reference sequence). Written as DNA, the CDR3 is TGTGCCAGCAGCGGGAGAGGCGTCTCTGGAAACACCATATATTTT. Protein product: CASSGRGVSGNTIYF. The full variable domain, in which reference TRBV7-9 and TRBJ1-3 provide the parts outside the CDR3, is DTGVSQNPRHKITKRGQNVTFRCDPISEHNRLYWYRQTLGQGPEFLTYFQNEAQLEKSRLLSDRFSAERPKGSFSTLEIQRTEQGDSAMYLCASSGRGVSGNTIYFGEGSWLTVV.

The DNA of the CDR3 is TGTGCCAGCAGTTTGGGGGGGCTGGGCAATCAGCCCCAGCATTTT. It yields the protein CASSLGGLGNQPQHF. The chain recombines TRBV28 with TRBJ1-5; possibly TRBD1 for D (6 bases). V gave up 3 bases and J gave up 2 bases, with 11 bases separating them. This CDR3 region has 15 residues. CDR1 and CDR2 from the germline V gene are MDHEN and SYDVKM.

The chain links TRBV9 to TRBJ2-7; D may be TRBD2 (5 bases). This CDR3 comprises 13 residues. Trimming removed 1 base at V and 6 bases at J, with 11 bases between. Per germline, CDR1 SGDLS and CDR2 YYNGEE. The CDR3 is CASSVSRVSEQYF. The CDR3 nucleotides read TGTGCCAGCAGCGTATCGCGGGTGTCCGAGCAGTACTTC. Full variable domain (remainder filled in from reference TRBV9 and TRBJ2-7): DSGVTQTPKHLITATGQRVTLRCSPRSGDLSVYWYQQSLDQGLQFLIQYYNGEERAKGNILERFSAQQFPDLHSELNLSSLELGDSALYFCASSVSRVSEQYFGPGTRLTVT.

This rearrangement joins TRBV28 to TRBJ1-2, with TRBD1 as a possible D gene (6 bases). Trimming removed 6 bases from V and 1 base from J, with 15 bases in between. Germline CDR1 is MDHEN and CDR2 is SYDVKM. The CDR3 spans 15 residues. CDR3 bases: TGTGCCAGCAGGAACCAGGGGACGATTAACTATGGCTACACCTTC. This gives the protein CASRNQGTINYGYTF.